The rows below give T cell receptor beta chains drawn from one sample of a study of CD8+ T cells in alopecia areata. Generated by immunoSEQ multiplex PCR, the TCRdb table keeps only in-frame clones and is missing some. Of some 150,000 clones in the sample, about 60% are singletons; the top ten hold nearly 6.5%. The input for sequencing was CD4+ T cells sorted from blood, taken at week 0. These receptors were obtained from a human donor with alopecia areata. The CDR3 runs from the conserved cysteine through the conserved F or W. A D gene is named only where the DNA matches it firmly. Expanded clones are given a class, and other clones once, few, many or no size at all.

clone_size,d_call,v_call,j_call,cdr3_nt,cdr3_aa
few,NA,TRBV6-6,TRBJ2-5,TGTGCCAGCAGTTACGGGACTGTCCAAGAGACCCAGTACTTC,CASSYGTVQETQYF
few,NA,TRBV6-5,TRBJ1-6,TGTGCCAGCAGTTCGGGACACTATAATTCACCCCTCCACTTT,CASSSGHYNSPLHF
few,TRBD1,TRBV29-1,TRBJ2-3,TGCAGCGGTCGGGGACAGGGACGAACAGATACGCAGTATTTT,CSGRGQGRTDTQYF
NA,NA,TRBV7-8,TRBJ2-1,TGTGCCAGCAGCTCCCGAGGCCGGGACAACTACAATGAGCAGTTCTTC,CASSSRGRDNYNEQFF
few,NA,TRBV5-4,TRBJ2-3,TGTGCCAGCACCTCTGGCCGCAGGGGGGCCACAGATACGCAGTATTTT,CASTSGRRGATDTQYF
few,NA,TRBV7-2,TRBJ2-3,TGTGCCAGCAGCTTAGTGGTGTACACAGATACGCAGTATTTT,CASSLVVYTDTQYF
NA,TRBD2,TRBV6-5,TRBJ2-4,TGTGCCAGCAGTTACTCGGCCGGGAGGGACATTCAGTACTTC,CASSYSAGRDIQYF
NA,TRBD2,TRBV4-1,TRBJ2-5,TGCGCCAGCAGCCCTGGACTAGCGGGGGGGGAAGAGACCCAGTACTTC,CASSPGLAGGEETQYF
once,NA,TRBV7-6,TRBJ1-6,TGTGCCAGCAGCCCACGGGGCGCGGATTCACCCCTCCACTTT,CASSPRGADSPLHF
once,NA,TRBV4-3,TRBJ2-5,TGCGCCAGCAGCCAGGACGTGGGCTTCGAAGAGCAGTACTTC,CASSQDVGFEEQYF
NA,TRBD1,TRBV7-6,TRBJ1-5,TGTGCCAGCAGCTTGGGACAGGGCGCGCAGACTCAGCCCCAGCATTTT,CASSLGQGAQTQPQHF
NA,TRBD1,TRBV29-1,TRBJ2-1,TGCAGCGTTGAGGACAGGGATAAGAATGAGCAGTTCTTC,CSVEDRDKNEQFF
many,TRBD2,TRBV27,TRBJ2-1,TGTGCCAGCAGTTCGAAGCGGGGGGGCCGCAATGAGCAGTTCTTC,CASSSKRGGRNEQFF
NA,NA,TRBV2,TRBJ2-5,TGTGCCAGCCGGGGTGGAGAGACCCAGTACTTC,CASRGGETQYF
NA,NA,TRBV6-6,TRBJ1-2,TGTGCCAGCAGTTTTCCCGGGGGGTCTCGCTATGGCTACACCTTC,CASSFPGGSRYGYTF
NA,NA,TRBV25-1,TRBJ2-1,TGTGCCAGCAGTGCTACTAGGGGGACGCGTGAGCAGTTCTTC,CASSATRGTREQFF
NA,NA,TRBV7-2,TRBJ2-3,TGTGCCAGCAGCTTAGCGATGCCGAGCACAGATACGCAGTATTTT,CASSLAMPSTDTQYF
NA,NA,TRBV29-1,TRBJ2-5,TGCAGCGTTAGGGCGGACCGTGAGACCCAGTACTTC,CSVRADRETQYF
NA,NA,TRBV19,TRBJ2-5,TGTGCCAGTAGTATAGGGTTCGGGGAGACCCAGTACTTC,CASSIGFGETQYF
NA,NA,TRBV9,TRBJ1-1,TGTGCCAGCAGCGAGGTAACTGAAGCTTTCTTT,CASSEVTEAFF
few,NA,TRBV5-1,TRBJ1-1,TGCGCCAGCAGCTCCCTTGCGGTGAACACTGAAGCTTTCTTT,CASSSLAVNTEAFF
NA,NA,TRBV20-1,TRBJ1-1,TGCAGTGCTAGACTGAACACTGAAGCTTTCTTT,CSARLNTEAFF
NA,NA,TRBV30,TRBJ2-7,TGTGCCTGGAGTAGTCGGGGTTGGTACGAGCAGTACTTC,CAWSSRGWYEQYF
NA,NA,TRBV29-1,TRBJ1-1,TGCAGCGTTGAGGGGGCCGAGAACACTGAAGCTTTCTTT,CSVEGAENTEAFF
NA,NA,TRBV5-1,TRBJ2-3,TGCGCCAGCAGCTTTGGACAGATCACAGATACGCAGTATTTT,CASSFGQITDTQYF
NA,NA,TRBV4-3,TRBJ1-1,TGCGCCAGCAGCCGGGCCCCGGGGACTGAAGCTTTCTTT,CASSRAPGTEAFF
few,NA,TRBV27,TRBJ1-2,TGTGCCAGCACTGGGGGATATGGCTACACCTTC,CASTGGYGYTF
NA,NA,TRBV29-1,TRBJ1-6,TGCAGCGTTTCGGGACAATCGGGTTCACCCCTCCACTTT,CSVSGQSGSPLHF
few,TRBD2,TRBV4-1,TRBJ2-3,TGCGCCAGCAGCCTCCTTAGCGGGGGGAGCCCCACAGATACGCAGTATTTT,CASSLLSGGSPTDTQYF
NA,NA,TRBV30,TRBJ1-3,TGTGCCTGGAGTGTACTGTGGAGACGTATCTCTGGAAACACCATATATTTT,CAWSVLWRRISGNTIYF
NA,NA,TRBV27,TRBJ2-2,TGTGCCAGCAGAGGACAGCCACTTACCGGGGAGCTGTTTTTT,CASRGQPLTGELFF
NA,NA,TRBV30,TRBJ1-5,TGTGCCTCCTCTGGGACGGGTGATCAGCCCCAGCATTTT,CASSGTGDQPQHF
once,NA,TRBV2,TRBJ2-5,TGTGCCAGCAGTCCCCGCCAAGAGACCCAGTACTTC,CASSPRQETQYF
few,NA,TRBV4-2,TRBJ2-2,TGTGCCAGCAGCCAAAAAGTACGAGAGGAAGCCGGGGAGCTGTTTTTT,CASSQKVREEAGELFF
NA,NA,TRBV9,TRBJ1-2,NA,CASSVAPGTGANYVF
NA,NA,TRBV29-1,TRBJ2-5,TGCAGCGTGGGCAGGGATATCCAAGAGACCCAGTACTTC,CSVGRDIQETQYF
few,NA,TRBV6-5,TRBJ2-2,TGTGCCAGCCTACAGGGACCCGGGGAGCTGTTTTTT,CASLQGPGELFF
NA,TRBD1,TRBV6-5,TRBJ1-2,TGTGCCAGCAGTCGGCGGGACAGCACTATGGGCTACACCTTC,CASSRRDSTMGYTF
once,NA,TRBV19,TRBJ2-2,TGTGCCAGTAGTGGGCAAGGGTCGGAGGAGCTGTTTTTT,CASSGQGSEELFF
few,TRBD2,TRBV12-5,TRBJ2-7,TGTGCTAGTGCCCCGGGACTAGCAATCGAGCAGTACTTC,CASAPGLAIEQYF
NA,NA,TRBV6-6,TRBJ2-5,TGTGCCAGCAGTTACGCCGGGGCCCTCCAAGAGACCCAGTACTTC,CASSYAGALQETQYF
NA,TRBD1,TRBV6-6,TRBJ1-2,TGTGCCAGCAGTTACACAACTCGGGACAGGCTTTCCGGCTACACCTTC,CASSYTTRDRLSGYTF
NA,TRBD1,TRBV30,TRBJ1-2,TGTGCCTGCCGGACAGGGGGAACCTATGGCTACACCTTC,CACRTGGTYGYTF
NA,NA,TRBV29-1,TRBJ1-2,TGCAGCGTTGAAGTCTACGGACTCTATGGCTACACCTTC,CSVEVYGLYGYTF
once,NA,TRBV19,TRBJ1-2,TGTGCCAGTAGTATCGGACCGGGGGCGGACTATGGCTACACCTTC,CASSIGPGADYGYTF
NA,NA,TRBV29-1,TRBJ2-4,TGCAGCGGGCACAGGGAAGGGGTGTTGGACATTCAGTACTTC,CSGHREGVLDIQYF
NA,NA,TRBV29-1,TRBJ1-1,TGCAGCGCCGGACGGAGGAACACTGAAGCTTTCTTT,CSAGRRNTEAFF
once,NA,TRBV7-9,TRBJ2-3,TGTGCCAGCACCACCGGGGGCTCCTATCTCCGTCCAGATACGCAGTATTTT,CASTTGGSYLRPDTQYF
NA,TRBD1,TRBV6-5,TRBJ2-7,TGTGCCAGCAGTCTCCTGGGACAGGGCTCCTACGAGCAGTACTTC,CASSLLGQGSYEQYF
NA,NA,TRBV6-5,TRBJ2-5,TGTGCCAGCAGTTCCTCCACTCAAAGGGTGGGAGAGACCCAGTACTTC,CASSSSTQRVGETQYF
NA,NA,TRBV27,TRBJ2-7,TGTGCCAGCAGTTTATCGAGCGGTCAGCCATCGGCCTACGAGCAGTACTTC,CASSLSSGQPSAYEQYF
few,NA,TRBV2,TRBJ1-5,TGTGCCAGCAGCCCTAATGGGGGCAGCCAGGGCAATCAGCCCCAGCATTTT,CASSPNGGSQGNQPQHF
few,NA,TRBV7-2,TRBJ1-1,TGTGCCAGCAGCTTAGCGCATGGGGGGGCGCGGACTGAAGCTTTCTTT,CASSLAHGGARTEAFF
NA,NA,TRBV5-1,TRBJ1-2,TGCGCCAGCAGATTGACAGCTAACTATGGCTACACCTTC,CASRLTANYGYTF
once,TRBD2,TRBV7-2,TRBJ2-7,TGTGCCAGCAGCGAGGGGAGGGGGCAGTACTTC,CASSEGRGQYF
few,TRBD1,TRBV4-3,TRBJ1-4,TGCGCCAGCAGCCAAGAGTCCCTCGACAGGGGTATTATTTTCTCTGAAAAACTGTTTTTT,CASSQESLDRGIIFSEKLFF
NA,NA,TRBV9,TRBJ2-1,TGTGCCAGCAGCGTAGGGGTCCCAATGGGCAATGAGCAGTTCTTC,CASSVGVPMGNEQFF
few,NA,TRBV19,TRBJ1-2,TGTGCCAGTAGTGATGGACCCTCAAATGGCTACACCTTC,CASSDGPSNGYTF
NA,TRBD1,TRBV7-9,TRBJ1-5,TGTGCCAGCAGTTCAACAGGGGGTCAGCCCCAGCATTTT,CASSSTGGQPQHF